These T cell receptor beta chains were read from a single sample in a study of blood T cell repertoires in COVID-19. The assay was immunoSEQ multiplex PCR, and TCRdb's table has in-frame clones only and misses some. The sample records 70,000 to 85,000 clones, 86% being singletons. Material for sequencing was peripheral blood. The receptors stem from a woman aged 55-69 years with acute or convalescent COVID-19. CDR3s include the opening cysteine and the closing phenylalanine or tryptophan. Each record gives: V gene, J gene, clone size, D gene, CDR3 DNA, CDR3 protein. D genes are given only for firm matches. Only part of the rows carry a size: once, few, many, or a class if the clone is expanded.

>TRBV2|TRBJ2-7|-|-
TGTGCCAGCAGAACAGGGCTCGAGCAGTACTTC
CASRTGLEQYF
>TRBV28|TRBJ1-2|once|-
TGTGCCAGCAGTCCCGGGTTCTTCGGTGGCTACACCTTC
CASSPGFFGGYTF
>TRBV6-5|TRBJ1-2|-|TRBD1
TGTGCCAGCAGCATAGGGACAGCTTATGGCTACACCTTC
CASSIGTAYGYTF
>TRBV28|TRBJ1-2|-|-
TGTGCCAGCAGGACATCTCTTGACTATGGCTACACCTTC
CASRTSLDYGYTF
>TRBV6-2/TRBV6-3|TRBJ2-6|-|TRBD1
TGTGCCAGCAGTTACGAGGCGTGGGGACAGAGCTCTGGGGCCAACGTCCTGACTTTC
CASSYEAWGQSSGANVLTF
>TRBV19|TRBJ1-6|-|-
TGTGCCAGTAGTATAGAGGCCCGTAATTCACCCCTCCACTTT
CASSIEARNSPLHF
>TRBV9|TRBJ2-5|-|TRBD2
TGTGCCAGCAGTGCCGGGACTAGCGGTCCGGAGACCCAGTACTTC
CASSAGTSGPETQYF
>TRBV19|TRBJ2-2|-|-
TGTGCCAGTAGTGGCCACAGGGTGGCCGGGGAGCTGTTTTTT
CASSGHRVAGELFF
>TRBV7-2|TRBJ2-7|-|TRBD2
TGTGCCAGCAGCTTAGAACTAGCGGGAGGAAACGAGCAGTACTTC
CASSLELAGGNEQYF
>TRBV7-2|TRBJ1-2|-|-
TGTGCCAGCAGCCCCCCCACGGGACATAACTATGGCTACACCTTC
CASSPPTGHNYGYTF
>TRBV5-5|TRBJ1-4|once|-
TGTGCCAGCAGCCGAGACAGGAATGAAAAACTGTTTTTT
CASSRDRNEKLFF
>TRBV5-6|TRBJ2-1|-|TRBD1
TGTGCCAGCAGCTTCCCGGACAGGCTACTGGGGCAGTTCTTC
CASSFPDRLLGQFF
>TRBV3-1/TRBV3-2|TRBJ2-7|-|TRBD2
TGTGCCAGCAGCCAGGCAGCGGGAGGGCCTTACGAGCAGTACTTC
CASSQAAGGPYEQYF
>TRBV19|TRBJ1-1|-|TRBD1
TGTGCCAGTAGTTCGACAGGGGGAAGCACTGAAGCTTTCTTT
CASSSTGGSTEAFF
>TRBV10-3|TRBJ1-2|-|TRBD1
TGTGCCATCAGCGACGACAGGGGGGGACTCTATGGCTACACCTTC
CAISDDRGGLYGYTF
>TRBV7-3|TRBJ2-7|-|TRBD2
TGTGCCAGCAGCTTAAAAGTAGCGGGGGGCCGGGACGAGCAGTACTTC
CASSLKVAGGRDEQYF
>TRBV25-1|TRBJ2-2|-|TRBD2
TGTGCCACCTCGGGACTAGCGGGAGGGCGCACCGGGGAGCTGTTTTTT
CATSGLAGGRTGELFF
>TRBV28|TRBJ1-5|-|-
TGTGCCAGCAGTTCTTCTCAGGGTTGGCGTGGCAATCAGCCCCAGCATTTT
CASSSSQGWRGNQPQHF
>TRBV7-2|TRBJ2-3|-|TRBD1
TGTGCCAGCAGCCTGGGACAGGGGACAGATACGCAGTATTTT
CASSLGQGTDTQYF
>TRBV7-2|TRBJ1-6|few|TRBD1
TGTGCCAGCAGCTCCTTGGGACAGGGGGCTAATTCACCCCTCCACTTT
CASSSLGQGANSPLHF
>TRBV10-1|TRBJ1-4|-|-
TGCGCCAGCACCAGACGGGCTAATGAAAAACTGTTTTTT
CASTRRANEKLFF
>TRBV9|TRBJ1-4|-|-
TGTGCCAGCAGCGGGGCGACGACTAATGAAAAACTGTTTTTT
CASSGATTNEKLFF
>TRBV28|TRBJ1-1|-|TRBD1
TGTGCCAGCAAGACACAGGGGAGAGGCACTGAAGCTTTCTTT
CASKTQGRGTEAFF
>TRBV11-2|TRBJ2-7|-|TRBD1
TGTGCCAGCAGCAATGACAGGGTCCTGGGAGAGCAGTACTTC
CASSNDRVLGEQYF
>TRBV6-2/TRBV6-3|TRBJ2-7|-|TRBD2
TGTGCCAGCACCCCGGGGGGATCGTGGAACGAGCAGTACTTC
CASTPGGSWNEQYF
>TRBV28|TRBJ1-1|-|-
TGTGCCAGCAGTTTAGGAGGGGCAGGGACGTCTGAAGCTTTCTTT
CASSLGGAGTSEAFF
>TRBV28|TRBJ1-2|-|TRBD1
TGTGCCAGCAATTCCGGGACAGCCCATGGCTACACCTTC
CASNSGTAHGYTF
>TRBV27|TRBJ2-7|-|-
TGTGCCAGCAGTTTGCAGGGATCCTACGAGCAGTACTTC
CASSLQGSYEQYF
>TRBV28|TRBJ2-7|-|TRBD2
TGTGCCAGCAGTTCTTTAGCGGGAGGGCGGGACGAGCAGTACTTC
CASSSLAGGRDEQYF
>TRBV13|TRBJ2-2|-|TRBD1
TGTGCCAGCAGCCCCCGGACAGGGATGGGCACCGGGGAGCTGTTTTTT
CASSPRTGMGTGELFF
>TRBV28|TRBJ2-7|once|TRBD2
TGTGCCAGCAGTTTGCTAGCGGGGGCCTCCTACGAGCAGTACTTC
CASSLLAGASYEQYF
>TRBV7-2|TRBJ2-1|once|-
TGTGCCAGCAGCTTAGCACGGGAAGCTTATGAGCAGTTCTTC
CASSLAREAYEQFF
>TRBV2|TRBJ2-3|-|TRBD1
TGTGCCAGCAGCCGGGACAGGCTTAGCACAGATACGCAGTATTTT
CASSRDRLSTDTQYF
>TRBV28|TRBJ1-2|-|TRBD1
TGTGCCAGCAGTTCCACAGGGGGCCCCTATGGCTACACCTTC
CASSSTGGPYGYTF
>TRBV7-2|TRBJ2-7|-|TRBD2
TGTGCCAGCAGCTTAGTGGATAGCGGGGTCCCGTACTTC
CASSLVDSGVPYF
>TRBV4-2|TRBJ1-5|-|TRBD1
TGTGCCAGCAGCAAACAGGGGGTAGAAAACAATCAGCCCCAGCATTTT
CASSKQGVENNQPQHF
>TRBV27|TRBJ2-7|-|TRBD2
TGTGCCAGCAAAGAGGCTAGCGGGACCACCTACGAGCAGTACTTC
CASKEASGTTYEQYF
>TRBV5-6|TRBJ2-1|-|-
TGTGCCAGCAGCTCTGAGGTAGAGCAGTTCTTC
CASSSEVEQFF
>TRBV28|TRBJ1-1|-|-
TGTGCCACCAGTGACAACCCGAACACTGAAGCTTTCTTT
CATSDNPNTEAFF
>TRBV18|TRBJ2-2|-|-
TGTGCCAGCTCAGCGCCTGAGGTCGAAGGAACCGGGGAGCTGTTTTTT
CASSAPEVEGTGELFF
>TRBV28|TRBJ2-2|few|-
TGTGCCAGCACCGCTCACAGACAAGTTGCCGGGGAGCTGTTTTTT
CASTAHRQVAGELFF
>TRBV5-4|TRBJ1-2|-|-
TGTGCCAGCAGCCCGGGTAGCTATGGCTACACCTTC
CASSPGSYGYTF
>TRBV2|TRBJ1-1|-|-
TGTGCCAGCAGTAACCTAAACAGGTACTCTCAAGCTTTCTTT
CASSNLNRYSQAFF
>TRBV19|TRBJ2-1|-|TRBD2
TGTGCCAGTAGTATCCCGGGGGGGCATAATGAGCAGTTCTTC
CASSIPGGHNEQFF
>TRBV18|TRBJ1-5|-|-
TGTGCCAGCTCACCGGGCGATAGCAATCAGCCCCAGCATTTT
CASSPGDSNQPQHF
>TRBV11-2|TRBJ2-5|-|-
TGTGCCAGCAGGGAAAGACAGTTTCAAGAGACCCAGTACTTC
CASRERQFQETQYF
>TRBV7-2|TRBJ1-1|-|TRBD1
TGTGCCAGCAGCTTCGGACAGGGGTTGAACACTGAAGCTTTCTTT
CASSFGQGLNTEAFF
>TRBV29-1|TRBJ2-2|-|-
TGCAGCACAGCGGGTGTCCCCGGGGAGCTGTTTTTT
CSTAGVPGELFF
>TRBV5-5|TRBJ2-7|-|TRBD1
TGTGCCAGCAGTGCGGTCGGGACAGCCTCCTACGAGCAGTACTTC
CASSAVGTASYEQYF
>TRBV28|TRBJ2-7|-|-
TGTGCCAGCAGTTTAAATCCCCAGGCAGGAATCTACGAGCAGTACTTC
CASSLNPQAGIYEQYF
>TRBV28|TRBJ2-5|-|TRBD2
TGTGCCAGCAGTAATCTAGCGGGGGGGCAAGAGACCCAGTACTTC
CASSNLAGGQETQYF
>TRBV7-2|TRBJ1-1|-|TRBD1
TGTGCCAGCAGCTTAGGGACAGGGGCGACGAACACTGAAGCTTTCTTT
CASSLGTGATNTEAFF
>TRBV9|TRBJ1-1|few|TRBD1
TGTGCCAGCAGCATCGGACAGGGGGGCGCTGAAGCTTTCTTT
CASSIGQGGAEAFF
>TRBV30|TRBJ1-1|-|TRBD1
TGTGCCTCGGACCGGGACAGCTACACTGAAGCTTTCTTT
CASDRDSYTEAFF
>TRBV30|TRBJ1-3|-|-
TGTGCCTGGAGTCGTAGACAGGGAAACACCATATATTTT
CAWSRRQGNTIYF
>TRBV11-2|TRBJ2-2|-|-
TGTGCCAGCAGCTTATCCGAGTTGTGGACCGGGGAGCTGTTTTTT
CASSLSELWTGELFF
>TRBV19|TRBJ1-4|-|TRBD1
TGTGCCAGTACACCCTTCATCGGGACAGATGAAAAACTGTTTTTT
CASTPFIGTDEKLFF